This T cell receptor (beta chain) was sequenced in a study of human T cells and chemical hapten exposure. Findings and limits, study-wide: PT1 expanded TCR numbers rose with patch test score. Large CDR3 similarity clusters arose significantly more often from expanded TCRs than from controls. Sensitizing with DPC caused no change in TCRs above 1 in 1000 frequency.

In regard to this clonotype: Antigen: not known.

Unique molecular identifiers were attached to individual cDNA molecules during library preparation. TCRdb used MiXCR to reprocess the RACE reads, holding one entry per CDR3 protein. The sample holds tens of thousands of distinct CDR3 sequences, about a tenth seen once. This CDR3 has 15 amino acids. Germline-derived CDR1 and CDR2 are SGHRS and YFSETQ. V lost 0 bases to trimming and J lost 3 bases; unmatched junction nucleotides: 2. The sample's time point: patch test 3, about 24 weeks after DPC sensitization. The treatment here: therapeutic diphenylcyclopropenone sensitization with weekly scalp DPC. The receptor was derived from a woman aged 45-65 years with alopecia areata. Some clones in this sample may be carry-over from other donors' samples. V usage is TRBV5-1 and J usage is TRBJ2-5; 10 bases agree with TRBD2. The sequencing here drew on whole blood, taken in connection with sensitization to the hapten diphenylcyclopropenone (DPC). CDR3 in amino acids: CASSLASGGEETQYF. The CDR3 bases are TGCGCCAGCAGCTTGGCAAGCGGGGGGGAAGAGACCCAGTACTTC.